This T cell receptor beta chain derives from a study of tumor-infiltrating lymphocytes in primary liver carcinoma. A note on this clonotype: Antigen: not known. A junction boundary mismatches the germline segment, possibly from a read error.

General study points: Tumor region pairs outstripped tumor-adjacent and tumor-blood pairs in overlap.

The germline gives CDR1 SGHAT, CDR2 FQNNGV. The CDR3 contains 13 residues. Scientists recovered RNA and DNA together from approximately 20-30 mg of unsorted bulk tissue. From 500 to 600 ng of total RNA, TCR beta-specific cDNA was reverse-transcribed using a constant-region primer. Slightly modified ARM-PCR with three nested multiplex PCR rounds yielded TCR beta libraries. Use of TRBV1-TRBV30 forward primers with a C-beta reverse primer characterized the first two PCR rounds, which lasted about 9 cycles each. From the multiplex PCR reads, TCRdb called clonotypes with MiXCR, one entry per CDR3 protein. Of around 22,000 distinct CDR3 sequences in the sample, about 84% are singletons; the top ten hold 35% to 40%.

The receptor was derived from a woman aged 25 to 39 with primary liver carcinoma and hepatitis B virus infection. Sequencing input: liver tumor tissue from sampling region 2. The subset: tumor region T2, inferior pole. The J gene is TRBJ2-1, the V gene TRBV11-2, with no clear D. CDR3 region: CAGSLGQRSEQFF. The CDR3 DNA is TGTGCCGGCAGCTTAGGGCAGAGGTCTGAGCAGTTCTTC.